The 21 T cell receptor beta chains below all came from one sample that was sequenced in a study of cytomegalovirus exposure and HLA in healthy donors. PCR employed 60 Vbeta and 13 Jbeta primers. Produced via immunoSEQ multiplex PCR; TCRdb's table is partial and in-frame only. There are about 150,000 clones in the sample; about 80% occur only once, and about 5.2% lies in the top ten. The sequenced sample was PBMCs. These TCRs come from a man under 40 in good health and CMV-seropositive.

The rearrangement uses TRBV7-2 and TRBJ1-2, with D hard to call. CDR1 and CDR2 from the germline V gene are SGHTA and FQGNSA. The CDR3 sequence is 11 residues long. V was shortened by 8 bases and J by 5 bases, with 9 bases between the two germline ends. The CDR3 loop reads CASGSLYGYTF. As DNA, the CDR3 is TGTGCCAGCGGTTCACTGTATGGCTACACCTTC.

The chain carries TRBV2 and TRBJ1-5; weak D call: TRBD1 (5 bases). This CDR3 has 16 amino acids. The V gene's germline CDR1 is SNHLY and CDR2 FYNNEI. V was clipped by 6 bases and J by 6 bases, with 21 bases between them. In DNA form, the CDR3 reads TGTGCCAGCAGAGTGGGGGGGAAACTGGGGGGTCAGCCCCAGCATTTT. Its protein is CASRVGGKLGGQPQHF.

The V gene is TRBV11-2, the J gene TRBJ2-5, with D maybe TRBD1 (5 bases). This CDR3 has 15 residues. V was shortened by 5 bases and J by 2 bases, with 15 bases between the two germline ends. CDR1 and CDR2 from the germline V gene are SGHAT and FQNNGV. The CDR3 DNA is TGTGCCAGCAGCCTAGTCCTAGGGGATCAAGAGACCCAGTACTTC. It codes for CASSLVLGDQETQYF.

The rearrangement uses TRBV28 and TRBJ1-1, with 10 bases lining up with TRBD1. Looked up from germline, CDR1 is MDHEN and CDR2 is SYDVKM. V gave up 1 base and J gave up 0 bases; unmatched junction bases: 17. CDR3 length equals 21 residues. The CDR3 DNA follows: TGTGCCAGCAGTTTATCCCGGGACAGGGGAGTCATGAGGGGGATGAACACTGAAGCTTTCTTT. Its translation: CASSLSRDRGVMRGMNTEAFF.

This clone has a handful of counts. This chain joins TRBV4-3 and TRBJ2-7, with a tentative D call TRBD2 (6 bases). From germline, CDR1 is LGHNA and CDR2 YSLEER. Trimming cost V 1 base and J 5 bases, with 18 bases left between them. The CDR3 has 16 residues. CDR3: CASSQGKGTADNEQYF. The CDR3 nucleotides are TGCGCCAGCAGCCAAGGAAAAGGGACTGCTGATAACGAGCAGTACTTC.

The chain carries TRBV11-3 and TRBJ2-7, with TRBD2 identical over 11 bases. There are 15 residues in the CDR3. The germline V gene has CDR1 SGHNT and CDR2 YENEEA. The trim removed 4 bases at V and 5 bases at J, leaving 7 bases unmatched. CDR3 coding DNA: TGTGCCAGCAGCTCCGGACTAGCGGGCATCCACGAGCAGTACTTC. It is translated as CASSSGLAGIHEQYF.

The chain is built from TRBV21-1 and TRBJ1-2; the table's D call, TRBD1, has no DNA check behind it. TRBV21-1 is shown as a pseudogene. This CDR3 spans 15 amino acids. CDR3 in amino acids: CASGRTGVRTYGYTF. CDR3 DNA: TGTGCCAGCGGGAGGACAGGGGTGAGGACCTATGGCTACACCTTC.

The chain joins TRBV7-2 to TRBJ2-7, with D possibly being TRBD2 (6 bases). CDR1 is SGHTA and CDR2 is FQGNSA in the germline V gene. CDR3 length equals 14 residues. With 3 bases removed from V and 2 bases from J, the gap between germline ends came to 11 bases. CDR3 in DNA: TGTGCCAGCAGCTTTAGCGGAAGGACCTACGAGCAGTACTTC. This translates into CASSFSGRTYEQYF. The complete variable domain, with remaining parts taken from reference TRBV7-2 and TRBJ2-7, reads GAGVSQSPSNKVTEKGKDVELRCDPISGHTALYWYRQSLGQGLEFLIYFQGNSAPDKSGLPSDRFSAERTGGSVSTLTIQRTQQEDSAVYLCASSFSGRTYEQYFGPGTRLTVT.

In its sample, this clone was seen a few times. The chain combines TRBV6-1 with TRBJ1-4; 9 bases map to TRBD1. The V gene end was trimmed by 1 base and the J gene end by 7 bases; junction bases not matched to a gene: 1. Germline assignment: CDR1 MNHNS and CDR2 SASEGT. The CDR3 contains 14 residues. The CDR3 spells CASSEGTGVEKLFF. DNA for the CDR3: TGTGCCAGCAGTGAAGGGACAGGGGTTGAAAAACTGTTTTTT.

This clone was seen only once. The chain has TRBV7-9 and TRBJ1-3; 9 bases fit TRBD1. V trimming: 3 bases; J trimming: 2 bases; junction bases outside the gene matches: 2. The CDR3 is 15 residues long. From germline, CDR1 is SEHNR and CDR2 FQNEAQ (reference sequence). This CDR3 is CASSFRDRAGNTIYF. In nucleotides, the CDR3 is TGTGCCAGCAGCTTCCGGGACAGGGCTGGAAACACCATATATTTT.

This clone was picked up one time. The rearrangement links TRBV28 to TRBJ1-3; D may be TRBD1 (6 bases). Germline CDR1 MDHEN, CDR2 SYDVKM. Between the trimmed V and J ends, which lost 3 bases and 0 bases, there was a span of 12 bases. The CDR3 has 16 residues. The CDR3 bases are TGTGCCAGCAGTTTGGGGGCAGGCCCCTCTGGAAACACCATATATTTT. Protein sequence: CASSLGAGPSGNTIYF.

The chain carries TRBV28 and TRBJ1-1; D call uncertain. Germline loops: CDR1 MDHEN, CDR2 SYDVKM. The length of the CDR3 is 12 residues. With 8 bases removed from V and 1 base from J, the gap between germline ends came to 8 bases. DNA for the CDR3: TGTGCCAGCCGGGAGTCGAACACTGAAGCTTTCTTT. It is translated as CASRESNTEAFF.

V is TRBV19 and J is TRBJ1-6; possible D gene TRBD1, 6 bases. CDR3 length: 15 residues. CDR1 and CDR2 from the germline V gene are LNHDA and SQIVND (reference sequence). Trimming took 5 bases from V and 4 from J, leaving 12 bases between them. CDR3 protein: CASSPKDSYNSPLHF. The DNA for the CDR3 is TGTGCCAGTAGTCCAAAGGACAGTTATAATTCACCCCTCCACTTT.

The V call is TRBV6-5, the J call TRBJ2-7, with 8 positions matching TRBD1. The germline CDR1 and CDR2 sequences are MNHEY and SVGAGI. Trimming removed 0 bases from V and 4 bases from J; junction bases left unmatched: 8. The CDR3 is 16 residues long. CDR3 bases: TGTGCCAGCAGTTACTCCTTTCCGGGACAGGAATACGAGCAGTACTTC. This encodes CASSYSFPGQEYEQYF.

With regard to this clone: Other DNA sequences in this sample translate to the same CDR3. This rearrangement joins TRBV27 to TRBJ1-2; 7 nucleotides match TRBD1. Trimming cost V 6 bases and J 2 bases; bases outside gene matches: 12. Germline V gene lookup returns CDR1 MNHEY and CDR2 SMNVEV (reference sequence). CDR3 length: 16 residues. CDR3 nucleotides: TGTGCCAGCAGGCCCGGTCGGGGGACAGCCAACTATGGCTACACCTTC. Protein sequence: CASRPGRGTANYGYTF.

This sequence joins TRBV6-4 and TRBJ1-1; D is undetermined. Germline CDR1 is MRHNA and CDR2 is SNTAGT. The CDR3 length is 13 residues. Trimming removed 2 bases from V and 3 bases from J, with 7 bases in between. The CDR3 bases are TGTGCCAGCAGTGACAGGCGGGACACTGAAGCTTTCTTT. It encodes CASSDRRDTEAFF.

The J gene is TRBJ2-3, the V gene TRBV10-1; possibly TRBD1 for D (6 bases). CDR1 WNHNN and CDR2 SYGVQD come from the germline V gene (reference sequence). This CDR3 has 12 residues. V dropped 6 bases and J dropped 5 bases, with 9 bases sitting between them. The CDR3: CASSPGVDTQYF. The CDR3 DNA reads as TGCGCCAGCAGCCCAGGGGTAGATACGCAGTATTTT.

V usage is TRBV5-4 and J usage is TRBJ1-4; TRBD1 is a possible D gene (6 bases). From germline, CDR1 is SGHNT and CDR2 YYREEE (reference sequence). This CDR3 is 17 amino acids long. Trimming cost V 4 bases and J 0 bases, with 16 bases left between them. The CDR3 here is CASSIRQEIATNEKLFF. Written as DNA, the CDR3 is TGTGCCAGCAGCATCCGACAGGAGATTGCAACTAATGAAAAACTGTTTTTT.

CDR3 protein: CASSQEISGGYEQYF. As DNA, the CDR3 is TGTGCCAGCAGCCAAGAAATCTCGGGGGGGTACGAGCAGTACTTC. The chain combines TRBV4-2 with TRBJ2-7, with TRBD2 matching 8 bases. The length of the CDR3 is 15 residues. The germline V gene encodes CDR1 LGHNA and CDR2 YNFKEQ. The V gene end was trimmed by 0 bases and the J gene end by 4 bases; junction bases not matched to a gene: 5.

This clone appeared once. The chain is built from TRBV10-3 and TRBJ2-3, with D perhaps matching TRBD2 (6 bases). Trimming took off 8 bases at V and 4 bases at J, with 13 bases between the two ends. This CDR3 contains 13 residues. Germline loops: CDR1 ENHRY, CDR2 SYGVKD. The CDR3 coding sequence is TGTGCCATCTCAGGAGGGGTGCCAGATACGCAGTATTTT. Its translation: CAISGGVPDTQYF.

The chain recombines TRBV21-1 with TRBJ2-7; TRBD2, the table's D call, was not compared with the DNA. TRBV21-1 is a pseudogene segment. There are 15 residues in the CDR3. CDR3 protein: CASSKGPTPTYEQYF. For the CDR3, the DNA is TGTGCCAGCAGCAAAGGCCCTACGCCAACCTACGAGCAGTACTTC.